Below are 21 T cell receptor beta chains sequenced from a single sample in a study of monozygotic twins with inflammatory bowel disease. For each CDR3 protein, TCRdb gives one entry from its re-call of the 5' RACE reads, without DNA. This sample's table reports 400,000 to 500,000 distinct CDR3 sequences. What was sequenced was blood. Receptors were obtained from a human donor with ulcerative colitis or Crohn's disease, or a healthy co-twin of an affected twin (not recorded which).

The chain links TRBV15 to TRBJ1-4; TCRdb indicates TRBD1, and absent DNA this call remains unverified. The germline CDR1 and CDR2 sequences are LNHNV and YYDKDF (reference sequence). The CDR3 runs 14 residues. Here the CDR3 reads CATSSPDRGRVPFF.

The chain couples TRBV5-1 to TRBJ2-1; TCRdb names TRBD2, which stays unverified in the absence of DNA. CDR1 and CDR2 (germline): SGHRS, YFSETQ. The CDR3 loop spans 13 amino acids. This chain's CDR3 is CASSFGGNNEQFF.

The rearrangement links TRBV18 to TRBJ1-3; there is no DNA to check the TCRdb D call of TRBD1. This CDR3 spans 14 amino acids. From germline, CDR1 is KGHSH and CDR2 LQKENI. The chain's CDR3 is CASSHGTVGNTIYF.

This rearrangement joins TRBV20-1 to TRBJ1-3; the D gene TCRdb calls, TRBD1, cannot be checked with no DNA. The CDR3 has 15 amino acids. In germline, CDR1 is DFQATT, CDR2 SNEGSKA (reference sequence). This CDR3 is CSATRGEQSGNTIYF.

The chain joins TRBV6-5 to TRBJ1-5. The CDR3 totals 13 residues. Germline loops: CDR1 MNHEY, CDR2 SVGAGI. CDR3 loop: CASAFGVNQPQHF.

The rearrangement uses TRBV11-2 and TRBJ2-1; checking the TCRdb D call of TRBD1 is not possible without DNA. Germline lookup yields CDR1 SGHAT and CDR2 FQNNGV. This CDR3 spans 19 amino acids. The CDR3 loop reads CASSPRRGQGPQSYNEQFF.

The rearrangement joins TRBV10-3 to TRBJ2-1; the TCRdb D gene call, TRBD2, has no DNA to confirm it. Germline assignment: CDR1 ENHRY and CDR2 SYGVKD. CDR3 length equals 17 residues. The CDR3 region is CAIRNPGLGGQGNEQFF.

This chain links TRBV11-2 with TRBJ2-3. The CDR3 is 11 amino acids. Germline CDR1 and CDR2: SGHAT and FQNNGV. CDR3 sequence: CATSVGLTQYF. The full variable domain, rest sourced from reference TRBV11-2 and TRBJ2-3, is EAGVAQSPRYKIIEKRQSVAFWCNPISGHATLYWYQQILGQGPKLLIQFQNNGVVDDSQLPKDRFSAERLKGVDSTLKIQPAKLEDSAVYLCATSVGLTQYFGPGTRLTVL.

This sequence joins TRBV7-2 and TRBJ2-2; no DNA is available, so the TRBD1 call from TCRdb remains unchecked. This CDR3 comprises 14 residues. Germline V gene sequence: CDR1 SGHTA, CDR2 FQGNSA. Here the CDR3 reads CASTDRGLTGELFF.

This CDR3 reads CATSDLLGDNEQFF. The genes are TRBV24-1 and TRBJ2-1. Germline V gene lookup returns CDR1 KGHDR and CDR2 SFDVKD. The CDR3 is 14 residues long.

This chain uses TRBV5-1 with TRBJ2-1; the D call of TRBD1 rests on TCRdb alone, since no DNA is present to check it. This CDR3 is built from 13 residues. CDR1 and CDR2 from the germline V gene are SGHRS and YFSETQ. CDR3 sequence: CASSFRQGNEQFF.

The chain links TRBV5-1 to TRBJ1-1; the TCRdb D gene call, TRBD1, has no DNA to confirm it. There are 14 residues in the CDR3. Germline V gives CDR1 SGHRS, CDR2 YFSETQ. The CDR3 protein is CASSPGGGDTEAFF.

The chain couples TRBV12-3 or TRBV12-4 to TRBJ2-5; absent DNA, TCRdb's TRBD1 call cannot be checked. This CDR3 has 14 residues. The CDR3 sequence is CASSRGGAEETQYF.

V gene TRBV18 combines with J gene TRBJ1-4; the D gene TCRdb calls, TRBD1, cannot be checked with no DNA. This CDR3 is 15 amino acids long. The germline V gene has CDR1 KGHSH and CDR2 LQKENI. Here the CDR3 reads CASSPRDTTNEKLFF. The full variable domain, its missing parts supplied by reference TRBV18 and TRBJ1-4, is NAGVMQNPRHLVRRRGQEARLRCSPMKGHSHVYWYRQLPEEGLKFMVYLQKENIIDESGMPKERFSAEFPKEGPSILRIQQVVRGDSAAYFCASSPRDTTNEKLFFGSGTQLSVL.

The CDR3 here is CASSQSISDNEQFF. This chain joins TRBV4-1 and TRBJ2-1. In germline, CDR1 is MGHRA, CDR2 YSYEKL. This CDR3 contains 14 residues.

This chain uses TRBV5-1 with TRBJ2-5; no DNA is available, so the TRBD2 call from TCRdb remains unchecked. Germline CDR1 reads SGHRS; CDR2 reads YFSETQ. The length of the CDR3 is 15 residues. The CDR3 spells CASSFSGRKEETQYF. Filled out from reference TRBV5-1 and TRBJ2-5, the complete variable domain reads KAGVTQTPRYLIKTRGQQVTLSCSPISGHRSVSWYQQTPGQGLQFLFEYFSETQRNKGNFPGRFSGRQFSNSRSEMNVSTLELGDSALYLCASSFSGRKEETQYFGPGTRLLVL.

This rearrangement joins TRBV5-5 to TRBJ1-2. Germline V gives CDR1 SGHKS, CDR2 YYEKEE (reference sequence). The CDR3 totals 15 residues. This CDR3 reads CASSPESVFDYGYTF. Full variable domain (outside the CDR3, taken from reference TRBV5-5 and TRBJ1-2): DAGVTQSPTHLIKTRGQQVTLRCSPISGHKSVSWYQQVLGQGPQFIFQYYEKEERGRGNFPDRFSARQFPNYSSELNVNALLLGDSALYLCASSPESVFDYGYTFGSGTRLTVV.

This chain joins TRBV25-1 and TRBJ2-7; absent DNA, TCRdb's TRBD1 call cannot be checked. The germline gives CDR1 MGHDK, CDR2 SYGVNS. The CDR3 length is 15 residues. The CDR3 sequence is CASNPGTGYGYEQYF.

The chain combines TRBV6-1 with TRBJ1-2; the TRBD1 assignment by TCRdb is unverifiable without DNA. The CDR3 is 15 amino acids. CDR1 and CDR2 (germline): MNHNS, SASEGT. The CDR3 loop is CASSETGGGVYGYTF.

The rearrangement links TRBV5-1 to TRBJ1-4. The CDR3 has 14 residues. From germline, CDR1 is SGHRS and CDR2 YFSETQ. CDR3 loop: CASSLERVIEKLFF. The whole variable domain, filled in from reference TRBV5-1 and TRBJ1-4, reads KAGVTQTPRYLIKTRGQQVTLSCSPISGHRSVSWYQQTPGQGLQFLFEYFSETQRNKGNFPGRFSGRQFSNSRSEMNVSTLELGDSALYLCASSLERVIEKLFFGSGTQLSVL.

The chain carries TRBV2 and TRBJ2-3; as DNA is missing, the TRBD1 call by TCRdb cannot be tested. Germline V gene sequence: CDR1 SNHLY, CDR2 FYNNEI. The CDR3 loop spans 12 amino acids. This CDR3 reads CASSPGPDTQYF. Looking up the rest from reference TRBV2 and TRBJ2-3 gives the full variable domain: EPEVTQTPSHQVTQMGQEVILRCVPISNHLYFYWYRQILGQKVEFLVSFYNNEISEKSEIFDDQFSVERPDGSNFTLKIRSTKLEDSAMYFCASSPGPDTQYFGPGTRLTVL.